One sample yielded the 8 T cell receptor beta chains listed below, sequenced in a study of blood T cells in healthy people across ages. A second PCR, run for about 6 to 11 cycles, used a sample-barcoded 5' primer plus a J-beta primer mix. TCRdb itself ran the 5' RACE reads through MiXCR, one entry per CDR3 protein. The sample contains 650,000 to 700,000 distinct CDR3 sequences, 32% of which appear only once. The sample was blood. Receptor source: a woman at least 80 years old in good health.

In this sample, this clonotype turned up many times. CDR3 DNA sequence: TGCGCCAGCAGAGGTGTTGGGCAAGAGACCCAGTACTTC. This gives the protein CASRGVGQETQYF. The chain couples TRBV5-1 to TRBJ2-5; D is uncertain. Deletions cut 5 bases from V and 2 bases from J, with 10 bases between. The length of the CDR3 is 13 residues. The germline gives CDR1 SGHRS, CDR2 YFSETQ.

At least ten counts were recorded for this clonotype. This rearrangement joins TRBV7-2 to TRBJ2-4, with D perhaps TRBD1 (5 bases). The germline V gene has CDR1 SGHTA and CDR2 FQGNSA. V was shortened by 6 bases and J by 6 bases, with 9 bases between the two germline ends. This CDR3 is 12 amino acids long. The CDR3 here is CASSRQGNIQYF. The CDR3 DNA reads TGTGCCAGCAGTCGGCAGGGAAACATTCAGTACTTC.

Many counts were recorded for this clonotype. This CDR3 reads CASSRFGGGHQETQYF. In nucleotides, the CDR3 is TGCGCCAGCAGCCGATTCGGCGGGGGGCACCAAGAGACCCAGTACTTC. The rearrangement uses TRBV5-1 and TRBJ2-5; 8 bases map to TRBD2. The CDR3 spans 16 residues. Unmatched junction bases numbered 8, after V lost 4 bases and J lost 0 bases. Germline CDR1 SGHRS, CDR2 YFSETQ.

This clonotype was counted at least ten times. J is TRBJ2-5 and V is TRBV5-1; maybe TRBD2 (7 bases). V lost 4 bases to trimming and J lost 1 base, with 14 bases between them. The CDR3 runs to 15 residues. Germline values: CDR1 SGHRS, CDR2 YFSETQ. CDR3 nucleotide sequence: TGCGCCAGCAGCCAGGGGCGGGAGCCCCAAGAGACCCAGTACTTC. Its protein is CASSQGREPQETQYF.

This chain joins TRBV2 and TRBJ1-2; 7 bases match TRBD1. The V and J ends lost 6 bases and 6 bases, in that order; junction bases with no gene match: 10. The CDR3 extends over 14 amino acids. Germline loops: CDR1 SNHLY, CDR2 FYNNEI. The CDR3 reads CASRNHRGWNGYTF. DNA for the CDR3: TGTGCCAGCAGAAACCACAGGGGCTGGAATGGCTACACCTTC.

The sample holds a few counts of this clonotype. The V and J genes are TRBV28 and TRBJ1-1; D is unresolved. Germline-derived CDR1 and CDR2 are MDHEN and SYDVKM. The CDR3 has 14 residues. The V gene lost 6 bases and the J gene lost 0 bases, with 11 bases spanning the gap. CDR3 coding DNA: TGTGCCAGCAGCAGACTGGGTATGAACACTGAAGCTTTCTTT. This translates into CASSRLGMNTEAFF.

The table lists this clonotype with many counts. The CDR3 spells CASSYNGQGHTF. For the CDR3, the DNA is TGTGCCAGCAGTTATAACGGACAGGGGCACACCTTC. The V call is TRBV6-6, the J call TRBJ1-2; 9 positions match TRBD1. The V gene end was trimmed by 3 bases and the J gene end by 12 bases; junction bases not matched to a gene: 5. Germline assignment: CDR1 MNHNY and CDR2 SVGAGI (reference sequence). The CDR3 is made up of 12 amino acids.

This chain links TRBV24-1 with TRBJ2-1, with 8 bases matching TRBD1. The CDR3 has 15 residues. Germline trimming cut 6 bases from V and 3 bases from J; bases unmatched to any gene: 6. CDR1 and CDR2 from the germline V gene are KGHDR and SFDVKD. The CDR3 sequence: CATSNLGQGYNEQFF. CDR3 DNA: TGTGCCACCAGTAATCTTGGACAGGGCTACAATGAGCAGTTCTTC.